The 26 T cell receptor beta chains presented below share a single source sample, sequenced in a study of blood T cell repertoires in COVID-19. Assay used: immunoSEQ multiplex PCR; TCRdb lists only in-frame clones, some missing. The repertoire has 90,000 to 150,000 clones, 85% of them found once; the top ten carry about 11%. The sequencing sample was made of peripheral blood. Receptor source: a man older than 75 with acute or convalescent COVID-19.

The J gene is TRBJ2-5, the V gene TRBV20-1, with a weak D call TRBD1 (5 bases). Germline V gene lookup returns CDR1 DFQATT and CDR2 SNEGSKA (reference sequence). The CDR3 runs 13 residues. The V end was cut by 3 bases, the J end by 0 bases, with 8 bases between. The CDR3, as DNA: TGCAGTGCTAGTTCGACAGACCAAGAGACCCAGTACTTC. Translated, it gives CSASSTDQETQYF.

This rearrangement joins TRBV28 to TRBJ2-1; TRBD2 aligns across 12 bases. The CDR3 contains 15 residues. With V trimmed by 5 bases and J by 8 bases, 7 bases remained unmatched. CDR1 is MDHEN, CDR2 SYDVKM, per germline. The CDR3 loop is CASSRTSGMWDEQFF. In DNA, the CDR3 is TGTGCCAGCAGTCGGACTAGCGGGATGTGGGATGAGCAGTTCTTC.

This chain uses TRBV2 with TRBJ2-7, with D perhaps matching TRBD2 (6 bases). The germline V gene encodes CDR1 SNHLY and CDR2 FYNNEI. This CDR3 has 10 amino acids. Deletions cut 10 bases from V and 7 bases from J, with 11 bases between. The CDR3 is CATGTSEQYF. CDR3 DNA sequence: TGTGCCACGGGGACTTCTGAGCAGTACTTC.

The CDR3 DNA follows: TGTGCCACCACGGGACAGGGAGGAACTCAGAATTCTGGAAACACCATATATTTT. This sequence encodes CATTGQGGTQNSGNTIYF. V usage is TRBV19 and J usage is TRBJ1-3; 9 bases are a match to TRBD1. The trim removed 10 bases at V and 1 base at J, leaving 17 bases unmatched. CDR3 length: 18 residues. The V gene's germline CDR1 is LNHDA and CDR2 SQIVND (reference sequence).

This chain connects TRBV28 to TRBJ2-2; D not certain. Germline V CDR1 and CDR2: MDHEN, SYDVKM. Trimming pared 4 bases from V and 0 bases from J, leaving 6 bases between. CDR3 size: 14 residues. CDR3 sequence (DNA): TGTGCCAGCAGTTCGGTAGCGAACACCGGGGAGCTGTTTTTT. Translated, it gives CASSSVANTGELFF.

V and J are TRBV10-3 and TRBJ1-5, with D hard to call. Germline V gene sequence: CDR1 ENHRY, CDR2 SYGVKD. Trimming took 11 bases from V and 0 from J, leaving 11 bases between them. There are 13 residues in the CDR3. The CDR3 here is CAVHSNSNQPQHF. CDR3 bases: TGTGCCGTCCATTCCAATAGCAATCAGCCCCAGCATTTT.

The chain is built from TRBV5-1 and TRBJ2-5; D unclear. The germline gives CDR1 SGHRS, CDR2 YFSETQ. V lost 0 bases and J 0 bases, leaving 6 bases between the germline ends. This CDR3 has 14 residues. CDR3 coding DNA: TGCGCCAGCAGCTTGGTTCCGTACCAAGAGACCCAGTACTTC. This sequence encodes CASSLVPYQETQYF.

The genes are TRBV9 and TRBJ2-1, with TRBD2 matching 8 bases. The CDR3 sequence is 20 residues long. J was trimmed by 3 bases and V by 3 bases; bases with no gene match: 20. Germline CDR1 is SGDLS and CDR2 is YYNGEE. CDR3 sequence reads: CASSGTGSRGAPRDYNEQFF. As DNA, the CDR3 is TGTGCCAGCAGCGGGACTGGTTCGCGGGGGGCACCAAGGGACTACAATGAGCAGTTCTTC.

V gene TRBV6-5 combines with J gene TRBJ2-3; possibly TRBD1 for D (5 bases). Germline V gene sequence: CDR1 MNHEY, CDR2 SVGAGI. The CDR3 has 11 amino acids. V dropped 7 bases and J dropped 5 bases, with 7 bases sitting between them. CDR3 in DNA: TGTGCCAGCACTCAGGGAGATACGCAGTATTTT. The encoded protein is CASTQGDTQYF.

The V gene is TRBV29-1, the J gene TRBJ2-7, with D perhaps matching TRBD1 (6 bases). V was clipped by 4 bases and J by 6 bases, with 13 bases between them. Looked up from germline, CDR1 is SQVTM and CDR2 is ANQGSEA. This CDR3 is built from 12 residues. The CDR3 sequence is CSVGVLGGEQYF. In DNA form, the CDR3 reads TGCAGCGTTGGTGTCCTAGGGGGCGAGCAGTACTTC.

The chain recombines TRBV15 with TRBJ2-7; TRBD1 aligns across 8 bases. The V gene's germline CDR1 is LNHNV and CDR2 YYDKDF (reference sequence). The CDR3 is 15 residues long. The trim removed 7 bases at V and 0 bases at J, leaving 8 bases unmatched. The CDR3 nucleotides read TGTGCCACCATCGCGACAGGGGAAGGCTCCTACGAGCAGTACTTC. Protein product: CATIATGEGSYEQYF.

The rearrangement joins TRBV12-3 or TRBV12-4 to TRBJ2-5, with D perhaps matching TRBD1 (5 bases). The CDR3 spans 11 residues. V was trimmed by 6 bases and J by 5 bases, leaving 7 bases between them. CDR3 DNA sequence: TGTGCCAGCAGATACAGGGAGACCCAGTACTTC. Protein: CASRYRETQYF.

The chain recombines TRBV3-1 (or the pseudogene TRBV3-2) with TRBJ2-5; TRBD1 might be the D (6 bases). The CDR3 sequence is 13 residues long. V dropped 7 bases and J dropped 1 base, with 10 bases sitting between them. CDR1 is LGHDT, CDR2 YNNKEL, per germline (reference sequence). CDR3 coding DNA: TGTGCCAGCAAAGGGGGTCTCCAAGAGACCCAGTACTTC. Translating gives CASKGGLQETQYF.

The sample holds one count of this clone. The V gene is TRBV30, the J gene TRBJ2-2; TRBD2 matches at 10 bases. The CDR3 length is 17 residues. The V segment lost 0 bases and the J segment 7 bases; nucleotides outside the gene matches: 11. CDR1 and CDR2 (germline): GTSNPN, SVGIG (reference sequence). The CDR3 DNA reads as TGTGCCTGGAGTGTACAACCAGCGGGAGGGGTAGGCGGGGAGCTGTTTTTT. It translates to CAWSVQPAGGVGGELFF.

The count of this clone is one. This chain links TRBV7-2 with TRBJ2-2; TRBD2 matches at 8 bases. This CDR3 is built from 16 residues. The germline CDR1 and CDR2 sequences are SGHTA and FQGNSA. V lost 6 bases, J lost 6 bases, and 12 bases stayed unmatched. CDR3 nucleotide sequence: TGTGCCAGCAGTCCCCCGGGGGGGAGGGCCTCCGGGGAGCTGTTTTTT. Translated, it gives CASSPPGGRASGELFF.

The chain links TRBV11-1 to TRBJ2-1, with 8 bases matching TRBD2. The V and J ends lost 1 base and 1 base, in that order; junction bases with no gene match: 3. The CDR3 consists of 16 residues. Looked up from germline, CDR1 is SGHAT and CDR2 is FQDESV (reference sequence). The CDR3 sequence is CASSLGSSGSYNEQFF. The CDR3 bases are TGTGCCAGCAGCTTAGGGTCTAGCGGGTCCTACAATGAGCAGTTCTTC. Combining the CDR3 with reference TRBV11-1 and TRBJ2-1 gives the whole variable domain EAEVAQSPRYKITEKSQAVAFWCDPISGHATLYWYRQILGQGPELLVQFQDESVVDDSQLPKDRFSAERLKGVDSTLKIQPAELGDSAMYLCASSLGSSGSYNEQFFGPGTRLTVL.

Worth noting for this clone: Within the sample, other DNA sequences also encode this same CDR3. The V gene is TRBV28, the J gene TRBJ1-2; 7 bases line up with TRBD1. This CDR3 has 12 amino acids. V lost 7 bases, J lost 2 bases, and 1 base stayed unmatched. Germline loops: CDR1 MDHEN, CDR2 SYDVKM. CDR3 residues: CASTTGNYGYTF. In DNA, the CDR3 is TGTGCCAGCACGACAGGGAACTATGGCTACACCTTC.

This chain connects TRBV10-3 to TRBJ1-6, with TRBD1 matching over 9 bases. Germline loops: CDR1 ENHRY, CDR2 SYGVKD. The CDR3 has 16 residues. V lost 4 bases to trimming and J lost 7 bases; unmatched junction nucleotides: 8. The CDR3 here is CAISADRGVRNSPLHF. The CDR3 region has the DNA TGTGCCATCAGTGCGGACAGGGGAGTTAGGAATTCACCCCTCCACTTT.

The rearrangement links TRBV7-2 to TRBJ2-3, with D perhaps TRBD2 (7 bases). The CDR3 sequence is 15 residues long. Germline V CDR1 and CDR2: SGHTA, FQGNSA. Trimming removed 5 bases from V and 0 bases from J, with 12 bases in between. CDR3 sequence: CASSRAGASTDTQYF. The CDR3 DNA reads as TGTGCCAGCAGCCGCGCGGGGGCTAGCACAGATACGCAGTATTTT.

This sequence joins TRBV4-2 and TRBJ1-3, with TRBD1 identical over 9 bases. Trimming removed 0 bases from V and 8 bases from J; junction bases left unmatched: 8. The CDR3 is 16 amino acids. Germline assignment: CDR1 LGHNA and CDR2 YNFKEQ. Here the CDR3 reads CASSQDLGQGSDTIYF. The CDR3 DNA follows: TGTGCCAGCAGCCAAGATTTGGGACAGGGATCGGACACCATATATTTT.

The rearrangement joins TRBV3-1 (or the pseudogene TRBV3-2) to TRBJ2-3; 7 bases agree with TRBD2. The germline V gene encodes CDR1 LGHDT and CDR2 YNNKEL (reference sequence). The CDR3 is 15 residues long. With V trimmed by 1 base and J by 2 bases, 3 bases remained unmatched. CDR3 residues: CASSQGDYYTDTQYF. The CDR3 DNA is TGTGCCAGCAGCCAAGGGGACTACTACACAGATACGCAGTATTTT.

The rearrangement links TRBV6-1 to TRBJ2-1; 12 bases match TRBD2. CDR3 size: 17 residues. Germline lookup yields CDR1 MNHNS and CDR2 SASEGT. The V gene end was trimmed by 2 bases and the J gene end by 7 bases; junction bases not matched to a gene: 9. The CDR3 protein is CASSERWASGRGNEQFF. The CDR3 DNA sequence: TGTGCCAGCAGTGAAAGGTGGGCTAGCGGGAGGGGGAATGAGCAGTTCTTC.

The chain uses TRBV4-1 and TRBJ2-1, with 12 bases matching TRBD2. CDR1 and CDR2 from the germline V gene are MGHRA and YSYEKL. CDR3 length: 16 amino acids. The V gene end was trimmed by 4 bases and the J gene end by 5 bases; junction bases not matched to a gene: 6. The CDR3 region has the DNA TGCGCCAGCAGCCTCCGGACTAGCGGGGACAACAATGAGCAGTTCTTC. Amino acid sequence: CASSLRTSGDNNEQFF.

The J gene is TRBJ2-3, the V gene TRBV7-2; 10 nucleotides line up with TRBD2. V was clipped by 0 bases and J by 5 bases; unmatched bases: 2. The CDR3 covers 15 residues. Germline V gives CDR1 SGHTA, CDR2 FQGNSA. This CDR3 reads CASSLASGRVDTQYF. DNA of the CDR3: TGTGCCAGCAGCTTAGCGAGCGGGAGGGTAGATACGCAGTATTTT.

The chain couples TRBV18 to TRBJ2-3; TRBD1 aligns across 9 bases. The CDR3 has 17 amino acids. Germline V lookup: CDR1 KGHSH, CDR2 LQKENI. The V and J ends lost 0 bases and 4 bases, in that order; junction bases with no gene match: 8. The CDR3 sequence: CASSPPITGGDPDTQYF. The DNA for the CDR3 is TGTGCCAGCTCACCACCGATTACAGGGGGCGATCCAGATACGCAGTATTTT.

The V and J genes are TRBV5-1 and TRBJ2-7, with a tentative D call TRBD2 (6 bases). Germline-derived CDR1 and CDR2 are SGHRS and YFSETQ. Trimming left V 5 bases short and J 2 bases short, with 17 bases between. The CDR3 has 15 residues. DNA for the CDR3: TGCGCCAGCAGTCCGAGAGCTAGCGAGACCTACGAGCAGTACTTC. This translates into CASSPRASETYEQYF.